This T cell receptor beta chain was recovered during a study of blood T cells in healthy people across ages. Study outcomes and limitations: Roughly linear declines in TCR beta diversity per million T cells occurred with age.

Trimming took 1 base from V and 13 from J, leaving 13 bases between them. The germline CDR1 and CDR2 sequences are LGHNA and YSLEER. The CDR3 is 12 residues long. On this clonotype: Its target is unknown.

Isolated PBMCs totaled at least 6 million in each sample. Combining a sample-barcoded 5' primer with a J-beta primer mix, a second PCR ran for 7 to 11 cycles. Tags on each cDNA molecule came from a template-switch adaptor with 12 random nucleotides. TCRdb re-called the 5' RACE reads through MiXCR, storing one row per CDR3 protein. The sample has fewer than 1 million distinct CDR3 sequences, around 43% seen once. The TCR originated in a man aged 55 to 70 in good health. Material for sequencing was blood. This rearrangement joins TRBV4-3 to TRBJ1-2; D perhaps matches TRBD1 (6 bases). The CDR3 bases are TGCGCCAGCAGCCAAGGCCGGGACAAACGCACCTTC. Its protein product is CASSQGRDKRTF.